These T cell receptor beta chains were read from a single sample in a study of blood T cell repertoires in COVID-19. Only in-frame clones appear in the TCRdb table, and some are missing; sequencing was by immunoSEQ multiplex PCR. The table records some 200,000 clones, approximately 84% of them present only once. Input material: peripheral blood. All receptors derive from a human donor with acute or convalescent COVID-19. The donor label of this sample is uncertain. Each CDR3 is given with its conserved first and last residue. The D gene is left open where the match is weak. Some rows have no size entry. The others give once, few or many, or a class for an expanded clone.

clone size	D gene	V gene	J gene	CDR3 protein	CDR3 DNA
NA	TRBD2	TRBV3-1/TRBV3-2	TRBJ2-7	CASSQHSGRAYEQYF	TGTGCCAGCAGCCAACATAGCGGGAGGGCCTACGAGCAGTACTTC
NA	TRBD1	TRBV29-1	TRBJ1-1	CSGGQGANTEAFF	TGCAGCGGCGGACAGGGGGCGAACACTGAAGCTTTCTTT
once	NA	TRBV19	TRBJ1-6	CASSILDSSAASPLHF	TGTGCCAGTAGTATCCTGGACAGCTCGGCGGCTTCACCCCTCCACTTT
NA	NA	TRBV18	TRBJ2-7	CASSPGGGSYEQYF	TGTGCCAGCTCTCCCGGCGGAGGGTCCTACGAGCAGTACTTC
NA	TRBD2	TRBV25-1	TRBJ2-7	CASSTGLAKTYEQYF	TGTGCCAGCAGTACTGGACTAGCGAAGACCTACGAGCAGTACTTC
NA	TRBD1	TRBV9	TRBJ1-5	CASSVTDRADQPQHF	TGTGCCAGCAGCGTAACCGACAGGGCGGATCAGCCCCAGCATTTT
NA	NA	TRBV7-2	TRBJ2-5	CASSSPGRETQYF	TGTGCCAGCAGCTCGCCGGGAAGGGAGACCCAGTACTTC
NA	NA	TRBV7-7	TRBJ2-1	CASSLEAYSSYNEQFF	TGTGCCAGCAGCTTAGAGGCCTACAGCTCCTACAATGAGCAGTTCTTC
NA	NA	TRBV9	TRBJ1-6	CASSVGRDRSYNSPLHF	TGTGCCAGCAGCGTAGGGAGGGATCGCTCCTATAATTCACCCCTCCACTTT
many	TRBD2	TRBV5-4	TRBJ2-5	CASSWARGSGETQYF	TGTGCCAGCAGCTGGGCACGCGGGAGCGGGGAGACCCAGTACTTC
few	NA	TRBV20-1	TRBJ1-3	CSASGDTKFSGNTIYF	TGCAGTGCTAGTGGGGACACAAAGTTCTCTGGAAACACCATATATTTT
NA	TRBD1	TRBV2	TRBJ2-3	CASSGGQGTDTQYF	TGTGCCAGCAGTGGGGGACAGGGAACAGATACGCAGTATTTT
NA	TRBD1	TRBV5-1	TRBJ2-5	CASRGTGLQETQYF	TGCGCCAGCAGAGGGACAGGCCTCCAAGAGACCCAGTACTTC
NA	TRBD1	TRBV7-2	TRBJ2-2	CASSSRQGPTGELFF	TGTGCCAGCAGTTCACGACAGGGACCCACCGGGGAGCTGTTTTTT
once	NA	TRBV10-3	TRBJ2-1	CAARTVYNEQFF	TGTGCCGCCCGGACAGTTTACAATGAGCAGTTCTTC
few	NA	TRBV10-3	TRBJ2-7	CAISPGSGGTPYEQYF	TGTGCCATCAGTCCCGGGAGTGGCGGGACCCCCTACGAGCAGTACTTC
NA	TRBD1	TRBV19	TRBJ1-1	CASSARQGADTEAFF	TGTGCCAGTAGTGCAAGACAGGGGGCGGATACTGAAGCTTTCTTT
NA	TRBD2	TRBV6-5	TRBJ2-7	CASSYSGLAGEYEQYF	TGTGCCAGCAGTTACTCCGGACTAGCGGGAGAATACGAGCAGTACTTC
NA	TRBD2	TRBV20-1	TRBJ2-1	CSASGLAGPSSYNEQFF	TGCAGTGCAAGTGGACTAGCGGGCCCGAGCTCCTACAATGAGCAGTTCTTC
NA	TRBD2	TRBV7-7	TRBJ2-1	CASSLAASGIYNEQFF	TGTGCCAGCAGCTTAGCCGCTAGCGGGATCTACAATGAGCAGTTCTTC
NA	NA	TRBV27	TRBJ1-6	CASSSSYRQGSAYNSPLHF	TGTGCCAGCAGTTCGTCTTACCGTCAAGGGAGTGCCTATAATTCACCCCTCCACTTT
few	NA	TRBV6-5	TRBJ1-2	CASSLRDTYPSYTF	TGTGCCAGCAGCCTCCGGGACACCTATCCCAGCTACACCTTC